The next 7 T cell receptor beta chains were all read from a single sample in a study of blood T cell repertoires in COVID-19. Sequenced by immunoSEQ multiplex PCR; TCRdb stores in-frame clones only, minus some. The sample lists tens of thousands of clones; 78% were seen once. Input material: peripheral blood. The receptors originated from a man in his sixties or seventies with COVID-19, enrolled during active disease.

The gene calls are TRBV19 and TRBJ1-2; the D gene is possibly TRBD1 (6 bases). The germline gives CDR1 LNHDA, CDR2 SQIVND (reference sequence). The CDR3 contains 14 residues. V was shortened by 4 bases and J by 3 bases, with 12 bases between the two germline ends. In DNA, the CDR3 is TGTGCCAGTAGTAAATCAGGGGAAGACTATGGCTACACCTTC. Translation: CASSKSGEDYGYTF.

This chain joins TRBV6-2 or TRBV6-3 and TRBJ2-1, with 7 bases matching TRBD2. This CDR3 is 16 amino acids long. The V segment lost 5 bases and the J segment 4 bases; nucleotides outside the gene matches: 11. CDR1 and CDR2 (germline): MNHEY, SVGEGT. CDR3 coding DNA: TGTGCCAGCAGTCCCCCACTAGCGAGGGTTTACAATGAGCAGTTCTTC. It is translated as CASSPPLARVYNEQFF.

This clone is a singleton in its sample. V gene TRBV5-8 combines with J gene TRBJ2-7; D unclear. This CDR3 has 11 residues. CDR1 is SGHTS and CDR2 is YDEGEE in the germline V gene. Between the trimmed V and J ends, which lost 4 bases and 1 base, there was a span of 3 bases. The CDR3 sequence: CASSQSYEQYF. CDR3 bases: TGTGCCAGCAGCCAATCCTACGAGCAGTACTTC.

CDR3 amino acids: CASSIGAPGAFMNTEAFF. The CDR3 DNA follows: TGTGCCAGCAGCATCGGGGCCCCAGGGGCGTTCATGAACACTGAAGCTTTCTTT. This sequence joins TRBV7-8 and TRBJ1-1; D may be TRBD1 (6 bases). V lost 5 bases and J lost 0, with 22 bases in between. The CDR3 length is 18 residues. Germline V gives CDR1 SGHVS, CDR2 FQNEAQ.

The chain combines TRBV5-1 with TRBJ1-1; D might be TRBD1 (5 bases). In germline, CDR1 is SGHRS, CDR2 YFSETQ. This CDR3 contains 15 residues. V lost 0 bases to trimming and J lost 4 bases, with 13 bases between them. CDR3 protein: CASSLVAGSGTEAFF. CDR3 nucleotides: TGCGCCAGCAGCTTGGTTGCAGGGTCGGGCACTGAAGCTTTCTTT.

The chain is built from TRBV7-2 and TRBJ1-2, with D possibly being TRBD1 (5 bases). Per the germline V gene, CDR1 is SGHTA and CDR2 is FQGNSA. The V and J ends lost 4 bases and 6 bases respectively, with 18 bases between them. The length of the CDR3 is 15 residues. CDR3 protein: CASSSSYQGFDGYTF. CDR3 nucleotides: TGTGCCAGCAGCTCATCATACCAGGGTTTCGATGGCTACACCTTC.

This clone is classed as hyperexpanded. This rearrangement joins TRBV18 to TRBJ2-5; tentatively, D is TRBD1 (5 bases). Trimming removed 2 bases at V and 3 bases at J, with 13 bases between. The CDR3 length is 15 residues. Germline loops: CDR1 KGHSH, CDR2 LQKENI. The CDR3 coding sequence is TGTGCCAGCTCACCAAGGGGTTACAGTGAAGAGACCCAGTACTTC. Its translation: CASSPRGYSEETQYF.